This TCR beta chain was captured in a study of cytomegalovirus exposure and HLA in healthy donors. Notes on the study in general: Researchers catalogued over 150 TCR beta chains as cytomegalovirus-associated. Rarity marked most TCR sequences, yet some public TCRs occurred in many donors.

The validation cohort, a group of 120 or so subjects, included the donors and was separate from the approximately 700-subject first cohort. With respect to this clone: Its antigen is unidentified. This same CDR3 is encoded by further DNA sequences in the sample.

V lost 5 bases to trimming and J lost 5 bases; unmatched junction nucleotides: 18. Looked up from germline, CDR1 is MGHDK and CDR2 is SYGVNS. There are 18 residues in the CDR3. The protocol was immunoSEQ multiplex PCR, while the TCRdb copy is restricted to in-frame clones and leaves out a portion. Among 50,000 to 65,000 clones listed, 90% to 96% were seen once. Sequenced material: PBMCs. The TCR originated in a woman younger than 35 in good health and CMV-seronegative. This rearrangement joins TRBV25-1 to TRBJ2-5, with 9 bases lining up with TRBD1. CDR3 region: CASSPRGPGTGSGETQYF. The DNA for the CDR3 is TGTGCCAGCAGTCCGCGGGGACCCGGGACAGGGAGCGGGGAGACCCAGTACTTC.